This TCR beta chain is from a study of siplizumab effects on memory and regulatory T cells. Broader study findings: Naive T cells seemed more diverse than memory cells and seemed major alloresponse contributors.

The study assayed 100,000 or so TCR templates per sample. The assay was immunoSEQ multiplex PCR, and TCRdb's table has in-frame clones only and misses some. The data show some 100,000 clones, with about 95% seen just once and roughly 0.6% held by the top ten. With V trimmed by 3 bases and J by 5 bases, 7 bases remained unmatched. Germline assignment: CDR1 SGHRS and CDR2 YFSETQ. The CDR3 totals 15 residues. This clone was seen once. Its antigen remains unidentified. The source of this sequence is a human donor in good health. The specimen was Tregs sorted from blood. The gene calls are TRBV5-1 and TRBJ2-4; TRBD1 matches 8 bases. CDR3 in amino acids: CASSWGDRTQNIQYF. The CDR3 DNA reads TGCGCCAGCAGCTGGGGGGACAGGACCCAAAACATTCAGTACTTC.